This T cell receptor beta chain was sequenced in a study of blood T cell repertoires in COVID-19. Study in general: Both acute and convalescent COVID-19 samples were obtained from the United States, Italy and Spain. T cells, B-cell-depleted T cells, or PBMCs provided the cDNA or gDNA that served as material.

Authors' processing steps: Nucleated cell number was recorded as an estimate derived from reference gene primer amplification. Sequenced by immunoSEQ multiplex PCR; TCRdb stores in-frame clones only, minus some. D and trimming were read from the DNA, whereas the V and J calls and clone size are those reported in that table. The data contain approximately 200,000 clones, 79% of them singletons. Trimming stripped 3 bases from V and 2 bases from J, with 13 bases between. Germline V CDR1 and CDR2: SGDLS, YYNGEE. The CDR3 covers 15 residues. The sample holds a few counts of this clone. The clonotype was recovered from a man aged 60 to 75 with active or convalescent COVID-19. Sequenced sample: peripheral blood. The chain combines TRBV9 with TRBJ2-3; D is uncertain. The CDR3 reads CASSALDFITDTQYF. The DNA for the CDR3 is TGTGCCAGCAGCGCCCTAGACTTCATCACAGATACGCAGTATTTT.